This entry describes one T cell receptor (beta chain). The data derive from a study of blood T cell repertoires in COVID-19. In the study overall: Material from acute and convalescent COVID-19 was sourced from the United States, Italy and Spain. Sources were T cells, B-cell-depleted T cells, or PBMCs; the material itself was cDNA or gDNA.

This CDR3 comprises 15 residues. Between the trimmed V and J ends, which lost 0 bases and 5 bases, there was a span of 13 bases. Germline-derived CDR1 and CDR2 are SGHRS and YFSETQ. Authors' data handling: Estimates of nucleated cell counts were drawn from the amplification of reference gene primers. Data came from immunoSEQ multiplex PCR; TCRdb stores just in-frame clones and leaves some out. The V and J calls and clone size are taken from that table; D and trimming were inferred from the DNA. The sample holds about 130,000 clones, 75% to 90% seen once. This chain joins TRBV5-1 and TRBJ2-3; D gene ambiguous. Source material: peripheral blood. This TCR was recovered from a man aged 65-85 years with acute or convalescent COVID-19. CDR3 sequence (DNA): TGCGCCAGCAGCTTGGAGGTGGCGGTGGTAGATACGCAGTATTTT. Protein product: CASSLEVAVVDTQYF.